This T cell receptor (beta chain) was sequenced in a study of immune evolution from preneoplasia to lung adenocarcinoma. Whole-study results and caveats: From normal lung to invasive adenocarcinoma, top clone frequencies appeared to decrease.

With regard to this clone: As yet, its antigen is unknown.

The protocol was immunoSEQ multiplex PCR, while the TCRdb copy is restricted to in-frame clones and leaves out a portion. This table holds a few thousand clones, about four fifths found once. CDR1 and CDR2 from the germline V gene are SNHLY and FYNNEI. V shed 5 bases, J shed 7 bases, and the junction held 3 bases outside the gene matches. CDR3 length equals 12 residues. J is TRBJ2-7 and V is TRBV2; TRBD1 matches 9 bases. Sequenced sample: FFPE adjacent normal lung tissue. This sequence originates from a person aged 60-80 years with lung adenocarcinoma. The DNA of the CDR3 is TGTGCCAGCAGTTACGGGACAGGGGAGCAGTACTTC. This codes for CASSYGTGEQYF.